This is a list of T cell receptor beta chains from one sample in a study of blood T cell repertoires in COVID-19. Sequencing was performed with immunoSEQ multiplex PCR; in TCRdb, only in-frame clones are kept and a portion is missing. The table lists roughly 200,000 clones, 80% to 90% of them singletons. Input material: PBMCs or T cells enriched from blood (not recorded which). These receptors were taken from a man aged 30 to 39 in a cohort exposed to, infected with or recovered from COVID-19 (not recorded which). The CDR3 runs from the conserved cysteine through the conserved F or W. Each record gives: clone size, CDR3 length, J gene, D gene, V gene, CDR3 protein, CDR3 DNA. D genes are given only for firm matches. Not every row has a clone size; where given, it reads once, few, many or a size class.

>.|13|TRBJ1-2|.|TRBV11-2
CASSFGQTTGYTF
TGTGCCAGCAGCTTCGGACAGACGACTGGCTACACCTTC
>.|17|TRBJ2-2|TRBD2|TRBV18
CASSPPGASGNTGELFF
TGTGCCAGCTCACCACCCGGGGCTAGCGGGAACACCGGGGAGCTGTTTTTT
>once|13|TRBJ1-2|.|TRBV27
CASSSGRGYGYTF
TGTGCCAGCAGTTCTGGGAGAGGCTATGGCTACACCTTC
>.|15|TRBJ2-1|TRBD1|TRBV5-4
CASSRDRGLVNEQFF
TGTGCCAGCAGCAGGGACAGGGGGCTTGTCAATGAGCAGTTCTTC
>.|11|TRBJ2-1|.|TRBV14
CASSQGLGQFF
TGTGCCAGCAGCCAGGGCCTCGGGCAGTTCTTC
>.|15|TRBJ1-5|.|TRBV1
CTSSPVDRGTQPQHF
TGCACCAGCAGCCCAGTGGACAGGGGCACTCAGCCCCAGCATTTT
>.|15|TRBJ1-4|TRBD1|TRBV3-1/TRBV3-2
CASSRRQGNNEKLFF
TGTGCCAGCAGCCGGCGACAGGGCAATAATGAAAAACTGTTTTTT
>.|13|TRBJ2-7|.|TRBV28
CASSSGSSYEQYF
TGTGCCAGCAGTTCTGGCAGCTCCTACGAGCAGTACTTC
>.|17|TRBJ2-3|.|TRBV4-2
CASSQDPSCPCTDTQYF
TGTGCCAGCAGCCAAGATCCTAGCTGTCCATGCACAGATACGCAGTATTTT
>.|12|TRBJ1-2|.|TRBV29-1
CSVPQGRGGYTF
TGCAGCGTGCCGCAGGGCCGGGGGGGCTACACCTTC
>.|13|TRBJ2-1|.|TRBV7-9
CASSLVEGNEQFF
TGTGCCAGCAGCTTAGTGGAGGGCAATGAGCAGTTCTTC
>.|14|TRBJ2-7|.|TRBV9
CASSVGGGNYEQYF
TGTGCCAGCAGCGTAGGAGGGGGAAACTACGAGCAGTACTTC
>once|15|TRBJ1-2|.|TRBV5-1
CASSFTGSYNYGYTF
TGCGCCAGCAGCTTTACAGGGTCCTATAACTATGGCTACACCTTC
>.|16|TRBJ1-4|TRBD1|TRBV11-2
CASSPQGGQGDGKLFF
TGTGCCAGCAGCCCCCAGGGAGGACAGGGTGATGGAAAACTGTTTTTT
>.|13|TRBJ1-5|.|TRBV27
CASPRSGNQPQHF
TGTGCCAGCCCGCGGTCGGGCAATCAGCCCCAGCATTTT
>few|14|TRBJ2-6|.|TRBV5-1
CASSLSRGGNVLTF
TGCGCCAGCAGCTTGTCTAGGGGTGGCAACGTCCTGACTTTC
>few|13|TRBJ1-2|TRBD1|TRBV9
CASSTRTGVGYTF
TGTGCCAGCAGCACGCGGACAGGGGTCGGCTACACCTTC
>once|13|TRBJ2-1|TRBD1|TRBV7-2
CASTFDRGYEQFF
TGTGCCAGCACCTTCGACAGGGGGTATGAGCAGTTCTTC
>.|18|TRBJ1-2|.|TRBV5-6
CASSLRFPFGRTVDGYTF
TGTGCCAGCAGCTTGCGTTTTCCCTTTGGGAGGACGGTAGATGGCTACACCTTC
>.|16|TRBJ1-5|TRBD1|TRBV20-1
CSASTGGAESNQPQHF
TGCAGTGCTAGTACAGGGGGCGCCGAGAGCAATCAGCCCCAGCATTTT
>.|15|TRBJ1-6|TRBD1|TRBV27
CASTADRDYNSPLHF
TGTGCCAGCACCGCTGACAGGGATTATAATTCACCCCTCCACTTT
>.|14|TRBJ2-1|.|TRBV19
CASSSLGGYNEQFF
TGTGCCAGTAGTAGTCTGGGGGGATACAATGAACAGTTCTTC
>.|12|TRBJ2-3|TRBD2|TRBV12-3/TRBV12-4
CASSLGGYTQYF
TGTGCCAGCAGTTTGGGGGGGTATACGCAGTATTTT
>.|13|TRBJ2-1|.|TRBV11-2
CASTLTDYNEQFF
TGTGCCAGCACCCTAACAGACTACAATGAGCAGTTCTTC
>few|12|TRBJ2-1|.|TRBV27
CASSNRDFEQFF
TGTGCCAGCAGTAACAGGGATTTTGAGCAGTTCTTC
>.|15|TRBJ2-7|TRBD1|TRBV19
CASSMPGQAHYEQYF
TGTGCCAGTAGTATGCCGGGACAGGCCCATTACGAGCAGTACTTC
>.|16|TRBJ1-3|TRBD1|TRBV6-6
CASSLGTGVSGNTIYF
TGTGCCAGCAGCCTCGGGACAGGGGTTTCCGGAAACACCATATATTTT
>.|14|TRBJ2-7|TRBD1|TRBV6-5
CASSYSDRGYEQYF
TGTGCCAGCAGTTATTCGGACAGGGGCTACGAGCAGTACTTC
>.|18|TRBJ2-2|.|TRBV18
CASSPRKGSGSGTGELFF
TGTGCCAGCTCACCGCGTAAAGGATCGGGGTCGGGCACCGGGGAGCTGTTTTTT
>.|14|TRBJ2-7|TRBD1|TRBV9
CASSVWDRGGEQYF
TGTGCCAGCAGCGTGTGGGACAGGGGAGGGGAGCAGTACTTC
>.|15|TRBJ1-1|TRBD1|TRBV28
CASSLANRGYTEAFF
TGTGCCAGCAGTTTAGCGAACAGGGGCTACACTGAAGCTTTCTTT
>.|17|TRBJ2-7|TRBD2|TRBV6-1
CASSGRGRAEKFYEQYF
TGTGCCAGCAGTGGTCGGGGGAGGGCCGAAAAGTTCTACGAGCAGTACTTC
>.|16|TRBJ1-1|TRBD1|TRBV28
CASSRLGTGMNTEAFF
TGTGCCAGCAGTCGCCTAGGGACAGGTATGAACACTGAAGCTTTCTTT
>.|17|TRBJ2-3|TRBD1|TRBV5-1
CASSYRGGFGSADTQYF
TGCGCCAGCAGCTACAGGGGTGGTTTTGGTAGTGCAGATACGCAGTATTTT
>.|17|TRBJ2-1|TRBD2|TRBV19
CASSHRLAGGPYNEQFF
TGTGCCAGTAGCCATCGACTAGCGGGAGGGCCCTACAATGAGCAGTTCTTC
>.|18|TRBJ2-2|.|TRBV21-1
CASRTGAGQGPNTGELFF
TGTGCCAGCAGGACAGGGGCGGGACAGGGACCCAACACCGGGGAGCTGTTTTTT
>once|14|TRBJ2-4|TRBD2|TRBV13
CASSPGRGKNIQYF
TGTGCCAGCAGCCCGGGGAGGGGCAAAAACATTCAGTACTTC
>.|17|TRBJ2-1|TRBD1|TRBV23-1
CASSQSGGGRGHNEQFF
TGCGCCAGCAGTCAATCGGGGGGAGGCAGGGGGCACAATGAGCAGTTCTTC
>once|16|TRBJ2-3|TRBD1|TRBV4-1
CASRKGNRGQTDTQYF
TGCGCCAGCAGGAAGGGGAACAGGGGGCAGACAGATACGCAGTATTTT
>.|14|TRBJ2-7|.|TRBV18
CAPAKAQPSYEQYF
TGTGCCCCTGCGAAAGCGCAACCTTCCTACGAGCAGTACTTC
>.|16|TRBJ1-2|TRBD1|TRBV19
CASTYGPTGGLDGYTF
TGTGCCAGTACCTATGGACCGACAGGGGGCTTGGATGGCTACACCTTC
>.|14|TRBJ2-5|TRBD2|TRBV19
CASSMTSAGETQYF
TGTGCCAGTAGTATGACTAGCGCCGGTGAGACCCAGTACTTC
>once|13|TRBJ1-2|.|TRBV29-1
CSVVALGPHGYTF
TGCAGCGTTGTGGCGCTAGGTCCCCATGGCTACACCTTC
>.|14|TRBJ2-1|.|TRBV7-2
CASSSPKYGNEQFF
TGTGCCAGCAGCTCCCCTAAGTATGGCAATGAGCAGTTCTTC